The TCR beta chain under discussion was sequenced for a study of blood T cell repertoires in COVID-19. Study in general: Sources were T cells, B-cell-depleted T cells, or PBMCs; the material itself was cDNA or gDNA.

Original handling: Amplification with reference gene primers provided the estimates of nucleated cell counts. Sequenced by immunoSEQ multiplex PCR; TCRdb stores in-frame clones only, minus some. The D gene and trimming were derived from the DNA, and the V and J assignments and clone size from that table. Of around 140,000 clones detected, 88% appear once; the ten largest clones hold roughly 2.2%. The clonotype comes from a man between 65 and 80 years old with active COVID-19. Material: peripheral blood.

This CDR3 is CASSPRQGTENGYTF. Here the CDR3 DNA reads TGCGCCAGCAGCCCTAGACAGGGGACGGAGAATGGCTACACCTTC. The chain carries TRBV5-1 and TRBJ1-2; 8 positions agree with TRBD1. Germline trimming cut 4 bases from V and 6 bases from J; bases unmatched to any gene: 11. The CDR3 is made up of 15 amino acids. Germline CDR1 and CDR2: SGHRS and YFSETQ.